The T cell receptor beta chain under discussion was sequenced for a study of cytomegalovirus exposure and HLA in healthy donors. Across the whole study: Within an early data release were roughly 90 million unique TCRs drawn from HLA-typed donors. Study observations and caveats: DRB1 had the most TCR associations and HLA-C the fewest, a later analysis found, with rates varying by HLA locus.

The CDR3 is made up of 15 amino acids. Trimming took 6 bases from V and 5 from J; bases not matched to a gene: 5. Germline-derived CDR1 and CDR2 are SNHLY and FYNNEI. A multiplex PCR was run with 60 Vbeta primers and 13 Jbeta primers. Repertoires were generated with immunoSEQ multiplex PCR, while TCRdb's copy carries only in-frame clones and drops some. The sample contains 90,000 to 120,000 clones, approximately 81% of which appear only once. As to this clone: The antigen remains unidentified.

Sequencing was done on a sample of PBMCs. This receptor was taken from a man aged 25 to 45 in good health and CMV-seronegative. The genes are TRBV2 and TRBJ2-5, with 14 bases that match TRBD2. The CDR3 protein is CASRRLAGGGETQYF. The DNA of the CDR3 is TGTGCCAGCAGGCGACTAGCGGGAGGGGGCGAGACCCAGTACTTC.